This TCR beta chain is from a study of T cell repertoires in urothelial bladder cancer (dated by TCRdb to between 2018 and 2020). Context from the whole study: Of the approximately 12 resected lesions, three were clinically staged as cT0, three as cTa, three as cT1 and three as cT2 or greater. In the study, clonality of the TCR repertoire in bladder tumors was compared against clonality in benign bladder inflammation. Some 11 patients with bladder lesions who were undergoing transurethral resection were prospectively identified. A total of roughly 12 resected bladder lesions, made up of urothelial carcinoma (UC+) and benign (UC-) specimens, were studied.

Specimens of bladder lesions were obtained during transurethral resection and kept at -80C. DNA was isolated from the bladder specimens obtained at transurethral resection. The TCR beta chain CDR3 region was sequenced with the immunoSEQ assay. In the source study's methods: For every specimen, the T-cell fraction, clonal dominance and maximum TCR clone frequency were calculated. The immuneACCESS repertoire file appears here via TCRdb, limited to in-frame rearrangements. These files lack a portion of the clones; in checked studies, under half of the deficit traces to unresolved V genes, and the cause of the others is not known. For V, J and clone size, that table is used; D and trimming come from the DNA. The sample table lists some 1,300 clones, roughly 70% of them with a count of one. 29% of the sample lies in the top ten. Results and caveats for the whole study, not just this receptor: Urothelial carcinoma specimens had fewer T cells than benign specimens, with medians of 5,569 and 25,872. A median tumor infiltrating lymphocyte percentage of approximately 2% was observed in carcinoma specimens, compared with 9% to 15% in benign specimens. In carcinoma specimens a single T-cell clone made up as much as 17% of infiltrating lymphocytes, compared with 2% in benign specimens.

This clone showed up just once. Its specific antigen is unknown. No base-level quality is on record; no much larger clone is a single base apart. From a lookup of the germline V gene, CDR1 and CDR2 are MNHEY and SVGAGI. Spanning cysteine to phenylalanine, the CDR3 consists of 15 amino acids. CDR3 DNA only is kept here, 45 bases in frame from base 1. Compared with germline, V lacks 6 bases and J lacks 3 bases; bases without a gene match: 6. The TCR comes from a human donor with urothelial carcinoma. The sample comprised tumor-infiltrating cells from bladder cancer. The chain uses TRBV6-5 and TRBJ1-1, with TRBD1 matching 11 junction bases. The nucleotide sequence reads as follows: TGTGCCAGCAGCGGACAGGGGGCGGGAGACACTGAAGCTTTCTTT. Its protein reads: CASSGQGAGDTEAFF.